One T cell receptor (beta chain) is described in this entry. Its specificity is unknown. The data were obtained in a study of early T cells in non-severe SARS-CoV-2 infection. Study-level background: Bulk RNA from unsorted whole blood was sequenced; chains were unpaired. Study conclusions and caveats: Anti-spike CD8 specificities were favored by VDJdb matching, whose results missed private and CD4 specificities.

Trimming removed 3 bases at V and 3 bases at J, with 9 bases between. CDR1 and CDR2 from the germline V gene are MNHEY and SMNVEV (reference sequence). There are 14 residues in the CDR3. Each single cDNA molecule received a unique molecular identifier. Via MiXCR, TCRdb re-called the 5' RACE reads, giving one row per CDR3 protein. The sample shows approximately 48,000 distinct CDR3 sequences, approximately 8.5% of them seen only once. The receptor was derived from an adult who was a healthcare worker with PCR-confirmed SARS-CoV-2 infection or an uninfected control (not recorded which). The genes are TRBV27 and TRBJ1-3, with D perhaps matching TRBD1 (5 bases). Source material: whole blood. The CDR3, as DNA: TGTGCCAGCAGTTTTTCGGGGGTTGGAAACACCATATATTTT. It is translated as CASSFSGVGNTIYF.